The T cell receptor beta chain described here comes from a study of neurological immune-mediated disorders. Between the trimmed V and J ends, which lost 3 bases and 3 bases, there was a span of 6 bases. Germline V gene data show CDR1 as ENHRY and CDR2 as SYGVKD. This CDR3 comprises 12 residues. This clonotype was counted ten times or more. No antigen is known for it. Study conclusions and caveats: No sharing of CDR3 amino acid sequences was observed among expanded clones across subjects, suggesting private repertoires in all groups.

The sample's time point: longitudinal time-point 1 (baseline). The making of cDNA relied on 5'RACE with 10-nucleotide random UMIs. From the 5' RACE reads, TCRdb called clonotypes with MiXCR, one entry per CDR3 protein. The sample carries 71,000 or so distinct CDR3 sequences, 12% to 15% recorded once. The sequenced sample was PBMCs. This TCR came from a female donor with HTLV-1-associated myelopathy (HAM/TSP). The rearrangement links TRBV10-3 to TRBJ2-7; D gene ambiguous. The CDR3 DNA sequence: TGTGCCATCAGTGACAACGGCTACGAGCAGTACTTC. Amino acids: CAISDNGYEQYF.